This T cell receptor (beta chain) was documented in a study of OX40 agonist ivuxolimab in advanced cancers. At the level of the study: Over 30% of patients had received prior checkpoint inhibitor therapy.

Blood sampling took place at baseline, cycle 4 day 1, and cycle 7 day 1. TCRdb's copy holds only in-frame clones and misses some; the assay was immunoSEQ multiplex PCR. The sample has approximately 60,000 clones, 88% seen once. Overall study findings and caveats: Clonal expansion from baseline to week 6 occurred in both CD4+ and CD8+ T cells.

Turning to this clone: Its target is unknown.

The CDR3 totals 15 residues. With 4 bases removed from V and 6 bases from J, the gap between germline ends came to 18 bases. CDR1 is WSHSY and CDR2 is SAAADI in the germline V gene. This sequence originates from an adult with an advanced solid tumor such as melanoma, head and neck, liver or kidney cancer. The V and J genes are TRBV10-2 and TRBJ1-1, with D unresolved. This material consisted of CD4+ or CD8+ T cells sorted from blood, taken in a trial of the OX40 agonist ivuxolimab. This CDR3 is CASSVLAGAKAEAFF. The CDR3 DNA sequence: TGCGCCAGCAGTGTCCTGGCAGGTGCTAAGGCTGAAGCTTTCTTT.